This T cell receptor (beta chain) was sequenced for a study of blood T cells in healthy people across ages (dated by TCRdb to 2014 to 2015). As for the study more broadly: In model experiments, template switching captured about one uniquely barcoded TCR beta cDNA molecule for every two T cells. The study measured age-related changes in TCR beta repertoire diversity using deep sequencing normalized with unique cDNA molecular identifiers. The donors were split into four age groups: young (average about 15 years), middle-aged (roughly 40), aged (roughly 60) and long-lived (more than 80). To avoid experimental bias, donors of different ages were distributed randomly across sequencing lanes. The study analyzed two additional independent replicas of 1 million unique cDNA reads from the same blood draw for two donors, one aged 18 to 29 and one aged 80 or older.

Of note for this clonotype: Its antigen target is currently unknown. No much larger clone is present one base from it, and per-base qualities are unavailable.

The germline V gene supplies CDR1 MGHRA and CDR2 YSYEKL. Its CDR3 holds 14 amino acids, cysteine through phenylalanine. Only the CDR3 region is kept as DNA, spanning 42 bases read in frame from base 1. Trimming costs V 5 bases and J 3 bases, and their ends lie 13 bases apart. Broader findings and caveats from the paper: The CMV infection status of donors was not known, potentially confounding age-related changes in expanded clonotypes. The long-lived group showed more naive CD4+ T cells, fewer expanded clones and increased TCR diversity than the aged group, suggesting age selection. Observed TCR beta diversity per million T cells fell roughly linearly with age, and a significant reduction was already apparent by age roughly 40. Conclusive comparison of naive and antigen-experienced compartments was prevented by the profiling of bulk unsorted PBMCs. Estimates of total diversity based on one million sequenced T cells were regarded as lower bounds and as underestimates. Observed TCR beta diversity correlated strongly with the percentage of naive T cells measured by flow cytometry.

The library relied on 5' RACE. Sequencer: Illumina HiSeq 2500. The second PCR ran for roughly 7 to 12 cycles and used a J-beta primer mix along with a sample-barcoded 5' primer. Each TCR beta cDNA molecule received a unique molecular identifier from a template-switch 5' adaptor carrying 12 random nucleotides. Each sample yielded at least 2.5 million CDR3-containing paired-end reads. First-strand cDNA was synthesized from all RNA with the Mint cDNA synthesis kit, primed by a TRBC-specific oligonucleotide. Following uracil-DNA glycosylase treatment, a first 18-cycle PCR with universal primers M1SS and BC2_uni_R was performed on all cDNA. In the source study's methods: Normalization of each sample was performed by random selection of 1 million high-quality reads, each carrying a distinct molecular identifier. Reads sharing molecular identifiers were discarded rather than binned into consensus sequences. MiTCR, run with a Q25 quality threshold and the strictest error-elimination algorithm, handled CDR3 identification, clonotype clustering and error correction. A nonparametric unseen species model with Euler transformation was used to estimate a lower bound on total TCR beta diversity. TCRdb applied fastp at Q25 and MiXCR to the public reads, then kept only in-frame beta chains. Rows with a matching CDR3 protein are joined into one entry that keeps the most common DNA and genes. These V and J calls are TCRdb output, not the study's own analysis. Counted in this sample were around 1.5 million distinct CDR3 sequences; roughly 32% of them appeared once. In total, the top ten clones hold about 11% of the sample.

The donors were a few dozen Caucasian individuals from Russia, aged roughly 6 to 100 years, who were systemically healthy. Each donor gave 8 to 10 milliliters of peripheral blood, collected into EDTA-treated Vacutainer tubes. PBMCs were isolated by Ficoll-Paque density-gradient centrifugation, with at least 6 million obtained per sample. Trizol reagent was used to extract total RNA from the PBMCs, yielding at least 6 micrograms per sample. The percentages of naive CD45RAhigh/CD27high T cells were determined by flow cytometry on a PBMC aliquot from every donor. This TCR derives from a woman in her 30s in good health. Here the chain combines TRBV4-1 and TRBJ1-1, with no reliable assignment of the D segment. The material sequenced was blood. The nucleotide sequence is given as TGCGCCAGCAGCACCTCAGGAGACCACACTGAAGCTTTCTTT. It encodes CASSTSGDHTEAFF.